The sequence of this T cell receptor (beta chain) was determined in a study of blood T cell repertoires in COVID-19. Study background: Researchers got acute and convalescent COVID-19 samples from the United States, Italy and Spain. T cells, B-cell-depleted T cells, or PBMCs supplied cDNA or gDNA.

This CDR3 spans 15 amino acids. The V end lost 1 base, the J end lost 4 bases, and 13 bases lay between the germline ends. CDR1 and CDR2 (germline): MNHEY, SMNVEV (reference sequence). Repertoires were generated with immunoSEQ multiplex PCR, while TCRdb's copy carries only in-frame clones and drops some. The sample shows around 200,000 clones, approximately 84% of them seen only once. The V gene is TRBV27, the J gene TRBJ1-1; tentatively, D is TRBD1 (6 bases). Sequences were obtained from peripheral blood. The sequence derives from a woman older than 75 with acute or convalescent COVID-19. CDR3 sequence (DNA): TGTGCCAGCAGTTTATGGGCAGGGGAGGGCACTGAAGCTTTCTTT. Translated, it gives CASSLWAGEGTEAFF.